Listed below are T cell receptor beta chains from one sample, sequenced in a study of regulatory T cells in long-lasting Graves disease. TCRdb called the multiplex PCR reads again in MiXCR, with one record for every CDR3 protein. The table includes 450,000 or so distinct CDR3 sequences, 20% to 25% detected once. This material consisted of peripheral blood mononuclear cells (PBMCs), taken when the disease was refractory, from a patient treated with antithyroid drugs. These TCRs come from a female donor with Graves disease. Each CDR3 is given with its conserved first and last residue. The order of the fields is V gene, clone size, D gene, J gene, CDR3 DNA, CDR3 protein. D genes are given only for firm matches. A row's size may be missing; if present it is once, few, many or a size class.

>TRBV11-2|many|.|TRBJ2-7
TGTGCCAGCAGCCCACCGACAGGTCAGTCAGCCTACGAGCAGTACTTC
CASSPPTGQSAYEQYF
>TRBV7-2|many|TRBD2|TRBJ2-5
TGTGCCAGCAGCTTGTGGCTAGCGGGAGGGATAACGACCCAGTACTTC
CASSLWLAGGITTQYF
>TRBV5-1|.|.|TRBJ2-7
TGCGCCAGCAGCTCGCAGGGGGGGTCCTACGAGCAGTACTTC
CASSSQGGSYEQYF
>TRBV7-3|.|.|TRBJ2-2
TGTGCCAGCAGTCCCATGGCGGCCTCGAACACCGGGGAGCTGTTTTTT
CASSPMAASNTGELFF
>TRBV6-1|many|.|TRBJ1-5
TGTGCCATACGCCGGGACAGCAATCAGCCCCAGCATTTT
CAIRRDSNQPQHF
>TRBV6-1|many|.|TRBJ1-5
TGTGCCAGCAGATTCAGGGGCACGGAGCCCCAGCATTTT
CASRFRGTEPQHF
>TRBV12-3/TRBV12-4|many|.|TRBJ1-2
TGTGCCAGCAGTTACCGCGAAGGGCTTAACTATGGCTACACCTTC
CASSYREGLNYGYTF
>TRBV5-4|.|TRBD2|TRBJ2-2
TGTGCCAGCAGCCGAGGACTAGCGGGAGTTGTAGGCGGGGAGCTGTTTTTT
CASSRGLAGVVGGELFF
>TRBV20-1|.|TRBD2|TRBJ2-1
TGCAGTCCCCTATCAGCGGGAGACAACAATGAGCAGTTCTTC
CSPLSAGDNNEQFF
>TRBV4-1|.|.|TRBJ2-7
TGCGCCAGCAGCCAAGAATCGGTACCCTATAGCTACGAGCGGTACTTC
CASSQESVPYSYERYF
>TRBV5-1|many|.|TRBJ1-1
TGCGCCAGCAGCCCCAGTCGGGGCCGGAACACTGAAGCTTTCTTT
CASSPSRGRNTEAFF
>TRBV28|many|TRBD1|TRBJ1-5
TGTGCCAGCAGTTTATTTCTCGGGACAGGGGATAGCAATCAGCCCCAGCATTTT
CASSLFLGTGDSNQPQHF
>TRBV7-2|.|TRBD2|TRBJ2-3
TGTGCCAGCAGCTCTAGCGCGGGGGACACAGATACGCAGTATTTT
CASSSSAGDTDTQYF
>TRBV7-8|few|TRBD1|TRBJ1-4
TGTGCCAGCAGCTTAGAAGGACAGGGGGCACGTGAAAAACTGTTTTTT
CASSLEGQGAREKLFF
>TRBV19|.|TRBD2|TRBJ2-3
TGTGCCAGTAGTGTAACCGGACTAGCGGCCAGCACAGATACGCAGTATTTT
CASSVTGLAASTDTQYF
>TRBV16|many|TRBD1|TRBJ1-6
TGTGCCAGCAGCCAATCTCAGGGACAGGGGGCAAAATCACCCCTCCACTTT
CASSQSQGQGAKSPLHF
>TRBV15|many|TRBD2|TRBJ2-2
TGTGCCACCAGCAGACCGCTAGCGGGAGCAGCGAACACCGGGGAGCTGTTTTTT
CATSRPLAGAANTGELFF
>TRBV28|many|.|TRBJ1-2
TGTGCCAGCAGCCAACCCGGCTATGGCTACACCTTC
CASSQPGYGYTF
>TRBV28|many|TRBD1|TRBJ1-1
TGTGCCAGCAGTTTTAACAGGGGGTACACTGAAGCTTTCTTT
CASSFNRGYTEAFF
>TRBV19|few|TRBD1|TRBJ1-1
TGTGCCAGTAGTAGGACAGGGACGACTGAAGCTTTCTTT
CASSRTGTTEAFF
>TRBV24-1|many|.|TRBJ1-1
TGTGCCACCAGGACGCGGGTGACGAACACTGAAGCTTTCTTT
CATRTRVTNTEAFF
>TRBV28|.|TRBD2|TRBJ2-3
TGTGCCAGCAGAAACCCCTCACTCCCTAGCGGGAGAACAGATACGCAGTATTTT
CASRNPSLPSGRTDTQYF
>TRBV11-2|many|.|TRBJ2-7
TGTGCCAGCAGCATTATAGGGCGGGACGAGCAGTACTTC
CASSIIGRDEQYF
>TRBV7-6|few|.|TRBJ2-7
TGTGCCAGCAGCTTAGCAGGAGGGGCGCGACAGTACTTC
CASSLAGGARQYF
>TRBV7-6|few|TRBD1|TRBJ2-5
TGTGCCAGCAGCCCCCCCGGGAGGGGGACAGGGGGCAAGAAGACCCAGTACTTC
CASSPPGRGTGGKKTQYF
>TRBV29-1|.|TRBD2|TRBJ2-6
TGCAGCGTTGGGATCGGGGGGGCAGGAGTCCTGACTTTC
CSVGIGGAGVLTF
>TRBV7-3|many|.|TRBJ2-5
TGTGCCAGCAGCTCCTGGGCCGGCGGGGCCCAGTACTTC
CASSSWAGGAQYF
>TRBV28|many|TRBD1|TRBJ1-2
TGTGCCAGCAGGCGCACAGGGGGCAGCTATGGCTACACCTTC
CASRRTGGSYGYTF
>TRBV6-1|.|TRBD2|TRBJ2-7
TGTGCCAGCAGCGGGACTAGCAAGCCCTACGAGCAGTACTTC
CASSGTSKPYEQYF
>TRBV30|few|TRBD1|TRBJ1-2
TGTGCCTGGACCCCGGGACAGGTCGGCTACACCTTC
CAWTPGQVGYTF
>TRBV29-1|few|.|TRBJ1-2
TGCAGCGTTGCGGGTTCGGGAGAGAACTATGGCTACACCTTC
CSVAGSGENYGYTF
>TRBV6-5|.|.|TRBJ2-2
TGTGCCAGCAGTTACGGTACCAGCCGTGGAACCGGGGAGCTGTTTTTT
CASSYGTSRGTGELFF
>TRBV27|.|.|TRBJ2-6
TGTGCCAGCAGGGCCAGGGTGGGGGCTACAGGGGCCAACGTCCTGACTTTC
CASRARVGATGANVLTF
>TRBV20-1|many|.|TRBJ2-5
TGCAGTGTCCACCCATACCGTGGGGAGACCCAGTACTTC
CSVHPYRGETQYF
>TRBV7-9|few|.|TRBJ2-4
TGTGCCAAGCGGCGGATAATAGCCAAAAACATTCAGTACTTC
CAKRRIIAKNIQYF
>TRBV6-2/TRBV6-3|.|.|TRBJ1-4
TGTGCCAGCAGTTGGGCTAATGAAAAACTGTTTTTT
CASSWANEKLFF
>TRBV28|many|TRBD1|TRBJ2-5
TGTGCCAGCAGTTTATCCTTCCGGGACAGGAACCAGCAAGAGACCCAGTACTTC
CASSLSFRDRNQQETQYF
>TRBV27|few|.|TRBJ1-4
TGTGCCAGCAGTTGGACGGGAACAACTAATGAAAAACTGTTTTTT
CASSWTGTTNEKLFF
>TRBV12-3/TRBV12-4|few|.|TRBJ2-6
TGTGCCAGCAGTTTGGACGGACTTCAACCCTCTGGGGCCAACGTCCTGACTTTC
CASSLDGLQPSGANVLTF
>TRBV5-4|.|TRBD1|TRBJ2-6
TGTGCCAGCAGACGGACAGGAACTGGGGCCAACGTCCTGACTTTC
CASRRTGTGANVLTF
>TRBV19|.|.|TRBJ2-6
TGTGCCACTAGTTACTCTGGGGCCAACGTCCTGACTTTC
CATSYSGANVLTF
>TRBV24-1|many|TRBD1|TRBJ2-7
TGTGCCACCAGTGACTGGACAGGGGGCGAGCAGTACTTC
CATSDWTGGEQYF
>TRBV6-1|many|.|TRBJ1-1
TGTGCCAGCAGCCACCTGATCGAGACGATGAACACTGAAGCTTTCTTT
CASSHLIETMNTEAFF
>TRBV5-4|few|.|TRBJ2-5
TGTGCCAGCAGCTTGGGTTCGGACATCGAAACCCAGTACTTC
CASSLGSDIETQYF
>TRBV28|many|TRBD1|TRBJ1-6
TGTGCCAGCAGTTTACCAAGGACAGGGCGGAATTCACCCCTCCACTTT
CASSLPRTGRNSPLHF
>TRBV30|few|.|TRBJ1-1
TGTGCCTGGAGTGGGGGGCAGATTAACTGGAACACTGAAGCTTTCTTT
CAWSGGQINWNTEAFF
>TRBV30|many|.|TRBJ1-1
TGTGCCTGGACCCTAGAGGGGGGCACTGAAGCTTTCTTT
CAWTLEGGTEAFF
>TRBV7-2|many|.|TRBJ2-7
TGTGCCAGCAGCCTCCTGGACTTTTCCTACGAGCAGTACTTC
CASSLLDFSYEQYF